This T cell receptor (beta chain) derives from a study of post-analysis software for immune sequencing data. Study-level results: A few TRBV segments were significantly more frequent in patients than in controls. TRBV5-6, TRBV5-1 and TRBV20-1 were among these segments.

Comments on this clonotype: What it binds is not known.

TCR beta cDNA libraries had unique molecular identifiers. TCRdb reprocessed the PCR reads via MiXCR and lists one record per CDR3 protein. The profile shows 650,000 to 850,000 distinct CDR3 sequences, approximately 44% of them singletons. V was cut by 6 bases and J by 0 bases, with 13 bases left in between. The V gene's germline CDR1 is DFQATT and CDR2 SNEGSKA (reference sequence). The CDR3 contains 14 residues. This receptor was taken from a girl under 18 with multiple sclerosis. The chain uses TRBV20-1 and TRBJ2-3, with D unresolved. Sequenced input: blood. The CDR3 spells CSALGPSSTDTQYF. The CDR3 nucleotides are TGCAGTGCCCTAGGGCCGAGTAGCACAGATACGCAGTATTTT.